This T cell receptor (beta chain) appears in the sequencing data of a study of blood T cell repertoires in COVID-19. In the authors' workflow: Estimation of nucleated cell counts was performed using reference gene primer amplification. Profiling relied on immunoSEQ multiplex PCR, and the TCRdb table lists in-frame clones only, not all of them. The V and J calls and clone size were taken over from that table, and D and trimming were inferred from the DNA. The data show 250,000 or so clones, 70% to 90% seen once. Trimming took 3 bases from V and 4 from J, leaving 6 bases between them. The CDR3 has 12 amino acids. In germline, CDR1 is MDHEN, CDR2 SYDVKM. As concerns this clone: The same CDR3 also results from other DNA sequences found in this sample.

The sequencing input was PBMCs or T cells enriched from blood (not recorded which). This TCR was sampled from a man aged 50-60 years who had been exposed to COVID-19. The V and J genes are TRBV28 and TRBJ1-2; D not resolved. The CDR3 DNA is TGTGCCAGCAGTTTGCGATCCTATGGCTACACCTTC. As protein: CASSLRSYGYTF.